The source of this T cell receptor (beta chain) is a study of cytomegalovirus exposure and HLA in healthy donors. Study-level information: An earlier analysis found some 100 million unique TCR beta sequences from approximately 170 million T cells.

Study-wide results and limits: Presence/absence analyses supposed approximately even sequencing depth among donors.

The CDR3 extends over 16 amino acids. J gave up 5 bases and V 3 bases, and 4 bases lay outside the gene matches. Germline CDR1 reads MGHRA; CDR2 reads YSYEKL. PCR used 60 Vbeta primers and 13 Jbeta primers. Only in-frame clones appear in the TCRdb table, and some are missing; sequencing was by immunoSEQ multiplex PCR. The sample carries 150,000 to 200,000 clones, about four fifths recorded once. It was healthy bone marrow donors who served as donors. Concerning this clone itself: What it binds is unknown.

The sequenced material came from PBMCs. The chain is built from TRBV4-1 and TRBJ2-3, with 14 nucleotides matching TRBD2. The TCR originated in a woman in her thirties in good health and CMV-seropositive. The CDR3 region has the DNA TGCGCCAGCAGCCATGGACTAGCGGGGGGCGGAGATACGCAGTATTTT. As protein: CASSHGLAGGGDTQYF.